Sequencing of this TCR beta chain was carried out in a study of shared clonotypes between healthy human individuals. Overall study context: The donors, a couple of women and a few men, were aged 18 to 49. There were three CD4 naive, three CD4 memory, two CD8 naive and one CD8 memory plates per donor.

Turning to this clone: Its target is unknown.

Authors' methods: Owing to the provision of junction-only sequences devoid of quality scores by immunoSEQ, filtering differed. Here immunoSEQ multiplex PCR was the method, and the copy in TCRdb shows in-frame clones only, minus some. Clone size and the V and J calls come from that table; the DNA yielded D and trimming. This table holds about 2,200,000 clones, roughly 91% found once. V gave up 4 bases and J gave up 4 bases; unmatched junction bases: 7. Germline CDR1 and CDR2: SGDLS and YYNGEE. The CDR3 contains 16 residues. Naivety among CD8 cells was defined by CD45RO negativity and positive CCR7 selection, thereby excluding terminally differentiated effector memory CD45RA+ cells. General observations from the study: The represented genetic and exposure-history diversity was limited by the small number of donors.

The specimen sequenced was naive CD8+ T cells from PBMCs. J is TRBJ2-7 and V is TRBV9; 14 bases fit TRBD2. This clonotype was obtained from a man aged 18 to 29 in good health. Some clones in this sample may be carry-over from other donors' samples. This chain's CDR3 is CASSPPTSGREYEQYF. In nucleotides, the CDR3 is TGTGCCAGCAGCCCCCCGACTAGCGGGAGGGAGTACGAGCAGTACTTC.